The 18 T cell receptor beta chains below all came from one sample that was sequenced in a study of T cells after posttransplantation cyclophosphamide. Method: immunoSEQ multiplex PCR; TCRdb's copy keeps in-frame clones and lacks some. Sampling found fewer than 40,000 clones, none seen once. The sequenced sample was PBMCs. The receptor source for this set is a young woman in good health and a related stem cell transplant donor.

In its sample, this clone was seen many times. CDR3 loop: CASSYSIRLAGAIDEQFF. DNA for the CDR3: TGTGCCAGCAGTTACTCGATTAGGCTAGCGGGGGCCATTGATGAGCAGTTCTTC. The gene calls are TRBV6-2 or TRBV6-3 and TRBJ2-1; 10 nucleotides line up with TRBD2. CDR1 MNHEY and CDR2 SVGEGT come from the germline V gene. Unmatched junction bases numbered 13, after V lost 0 bases and J lost 8 bases. The CDR3 covers 18 residues.

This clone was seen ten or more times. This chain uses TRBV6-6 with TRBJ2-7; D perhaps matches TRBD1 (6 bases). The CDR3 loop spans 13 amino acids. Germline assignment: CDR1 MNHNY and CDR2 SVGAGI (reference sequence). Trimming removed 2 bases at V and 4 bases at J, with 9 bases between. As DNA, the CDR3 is TGTGCCAGCAGTTACAGCGGACAGTACGAGCAGTACTTC. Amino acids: CASSYSGQYEQYF.

The CDR3 DNA sequence: TGTGCCAGCGGAGAAACGACCAGGGTGATCTTCTCCGCGAACACCGGGGAGCTGTTTTTT. Translation gives CASGETTRVIFSANTGELFF. The genes are TRBV2 and TRBJ2-2, with D perhaps TRBD1 (5 bases). CDR1 and CDR2 (germline): SNHLY, FYNNEI. V lost 8 bases to trimming and J lost 0 bases, with 28 bases between them. CDR3 length: 20 amino acids. Looking up the rest from reference TRBV2 and TRBJ2-2 gives the full variable domain: EPEVTQTPSHQVTQMGQEVILRCVPISNHLYFYWYRQILGQKVEFLVSFYNNEISEKSEIFDDQFSVERPDGSNFTLKIRSTKLEDSAMYFCASGETTRVIFSANTGELFFGEGSRLTVL.

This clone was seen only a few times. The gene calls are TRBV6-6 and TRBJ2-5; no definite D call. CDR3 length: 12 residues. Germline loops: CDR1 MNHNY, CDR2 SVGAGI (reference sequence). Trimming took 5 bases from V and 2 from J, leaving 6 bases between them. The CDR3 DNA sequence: TGTGCCAGCAGTCCACGGCAAGAGACCCAGTACTTC. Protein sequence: CASSPRQETQYF.

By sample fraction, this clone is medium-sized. CDR3: CASSELAGAGNEQFF. The CDR3 DNA reads TGTGCCAGCAGTGAACTAGCGGGGGCCGGGAATGAGCAGTTCTTC. The genes are TRBV6-4 and TRBJ2-1, with 11 bases identical to TRBD2. Germline values: CDR1 MRHNA, CDR2 SNTAGT. After removal of 3 bases from V and 7 bases from J, the junction contained 5 bases not matched to a gene. The CDR3 length is 15 residues.

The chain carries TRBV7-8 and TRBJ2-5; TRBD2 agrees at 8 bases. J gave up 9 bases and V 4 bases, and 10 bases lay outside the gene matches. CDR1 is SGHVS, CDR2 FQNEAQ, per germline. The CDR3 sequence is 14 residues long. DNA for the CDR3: TGTGCCAGCAGCTCCGGGGGGGCCGGAGTGTCCCAGTACTTC. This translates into CASSSGGAGVSQYF. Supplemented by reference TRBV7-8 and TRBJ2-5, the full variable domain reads GAGVSQSPRYKVAKRGQDVALRCDPISGHVSLFWYQQALGQGPEFLTYFQNEAQLDKSGLPSDRFFAERPEGSVSTLKIQRTQQEDSAVYLCASSSGGAGVSQYFGPGTRLLVL.

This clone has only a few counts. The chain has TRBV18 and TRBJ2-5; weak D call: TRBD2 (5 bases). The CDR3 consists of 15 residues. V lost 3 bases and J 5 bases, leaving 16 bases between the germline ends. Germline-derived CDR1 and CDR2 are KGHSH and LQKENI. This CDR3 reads CASSPPGSRRETQYF. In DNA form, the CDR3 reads TGTGCCAGCTCACCCCCGGGTTCTCGGAGGGAGACCCAGTACTTC.

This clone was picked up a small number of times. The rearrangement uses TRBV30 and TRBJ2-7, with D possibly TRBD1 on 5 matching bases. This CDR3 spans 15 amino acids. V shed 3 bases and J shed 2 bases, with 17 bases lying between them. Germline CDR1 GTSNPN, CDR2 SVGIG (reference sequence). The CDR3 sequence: CAWRLGARMTYEQYF. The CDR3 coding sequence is TGTGCCTGGAGGTTAGGGGCCAGGATGACCTACGAGCAGTACTTC.

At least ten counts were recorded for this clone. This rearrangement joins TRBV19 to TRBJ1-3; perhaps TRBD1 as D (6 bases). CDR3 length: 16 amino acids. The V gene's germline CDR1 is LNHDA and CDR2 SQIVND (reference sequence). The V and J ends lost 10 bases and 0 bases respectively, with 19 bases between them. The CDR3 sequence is CAISRQERNSGNTIYF. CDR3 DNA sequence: TGTGCCATCTCTAGACAGGAGCGTAACTCTGGAAACACCATATATTTT.

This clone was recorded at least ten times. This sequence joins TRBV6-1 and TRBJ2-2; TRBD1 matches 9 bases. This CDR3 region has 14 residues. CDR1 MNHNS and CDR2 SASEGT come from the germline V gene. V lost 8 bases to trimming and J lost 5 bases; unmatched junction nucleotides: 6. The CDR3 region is CASRGQGRTGELFF. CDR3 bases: TGTGCCAGCCGGGGACAGGGCAGGACCGGGGAGCTGTTTTTT.

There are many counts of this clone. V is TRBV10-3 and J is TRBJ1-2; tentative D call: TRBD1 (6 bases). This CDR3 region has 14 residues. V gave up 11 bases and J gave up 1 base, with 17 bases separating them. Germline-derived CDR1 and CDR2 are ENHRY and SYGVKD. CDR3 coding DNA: TGTGCCGCGACAGGAGGCATTGGTAACTATGGCTACACCTTC. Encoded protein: CAATGGIGNYGYTF.

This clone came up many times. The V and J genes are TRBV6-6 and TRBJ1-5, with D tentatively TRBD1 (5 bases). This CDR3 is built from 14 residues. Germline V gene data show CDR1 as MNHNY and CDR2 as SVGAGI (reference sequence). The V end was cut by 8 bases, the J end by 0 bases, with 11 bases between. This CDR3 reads CASARGDSNQPQHF. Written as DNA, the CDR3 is TGTGCCAGCGCTCGGGGGGATAGCAATCAGCCCCAGCATTTT.

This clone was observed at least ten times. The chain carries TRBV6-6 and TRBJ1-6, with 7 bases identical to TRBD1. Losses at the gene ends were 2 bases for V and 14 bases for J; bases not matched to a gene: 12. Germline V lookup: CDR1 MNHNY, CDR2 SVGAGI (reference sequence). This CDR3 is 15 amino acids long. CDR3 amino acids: CASSYQTGQRSSLHF. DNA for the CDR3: TGTGCCAGCAGTTACCAGACAGGGCAGAGGAGTTCCCTCCACTTT.

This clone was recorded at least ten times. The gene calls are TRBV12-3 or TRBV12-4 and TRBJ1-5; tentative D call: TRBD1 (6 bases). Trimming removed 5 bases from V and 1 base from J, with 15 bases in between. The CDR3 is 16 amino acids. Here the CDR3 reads CASSRDRSGSNQPQHF. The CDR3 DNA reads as TGTGCCAGCAGTCGAGACAGGTCGGGGAGCAATCAGCCCCAGCATTTT.

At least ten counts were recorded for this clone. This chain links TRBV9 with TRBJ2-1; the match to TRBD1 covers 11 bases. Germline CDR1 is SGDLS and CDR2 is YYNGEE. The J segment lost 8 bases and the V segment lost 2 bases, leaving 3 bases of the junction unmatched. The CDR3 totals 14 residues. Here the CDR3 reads CASSVGQGAYEQFF. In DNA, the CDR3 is TGTGCCAGCAGCGTCGGACAGGGGGCCTATGAGCAGTTCTTC.

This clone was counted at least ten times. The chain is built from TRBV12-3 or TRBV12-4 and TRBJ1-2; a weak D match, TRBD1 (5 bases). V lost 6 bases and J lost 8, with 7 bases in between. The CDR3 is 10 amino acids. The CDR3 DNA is TGTGCCAGCAGCAAGGGGGGCTACACCTTC. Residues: CASSKGGYTF.

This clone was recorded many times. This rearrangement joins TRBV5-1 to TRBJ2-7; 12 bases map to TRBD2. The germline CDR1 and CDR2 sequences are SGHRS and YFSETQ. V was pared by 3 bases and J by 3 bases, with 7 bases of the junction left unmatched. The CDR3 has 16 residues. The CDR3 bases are TGCGCCAGCAGCTCGGGACTAGCGGGCGTCTTCTACGAGCAGTACTTC. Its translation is CASSSGLAGVFYEQYF.

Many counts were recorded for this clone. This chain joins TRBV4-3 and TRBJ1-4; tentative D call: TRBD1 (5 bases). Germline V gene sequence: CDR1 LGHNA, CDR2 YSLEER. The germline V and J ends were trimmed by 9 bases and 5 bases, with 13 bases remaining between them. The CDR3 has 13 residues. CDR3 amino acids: CASGGLMNEKLFF. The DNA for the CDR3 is TGCGCCAGTGGGGGACTGATGAATGAAAAACTGTTTTTT.